This T cell receptor (beta chain) was observed in a study of cytomegalovirus exposure and HLA in healthy donors (dated by TCRdb to 2015 to 2018). Looking at the study overall: According to an earlier analysis of 450 to 650 of the donors, roughly 180 million T cells yielded 95 million to 140 million unique TCR beta sequences and approximately 300 Gb of sequence data. Rather than drawing on any new phenotypic data, the later analysis identified candidate immune exposures from TCR beta sequences and the way those sequences occurred across donors. Alongside the repertoire data, information on donor age, sex, ethnicity and CMV serostatus was compiled. Of the approximately 400 genotyped donors, roughly 76% were placed in the genetic ancestry cluster associated with self-reported Caucasian donors. The study was designed to test whether signatures of past pathogen exposure could be identified by cataloging public T cell receptors. The study combined high-throughput TCR immunosequencing, statistical association of individual TCRs with disease status, and machine learning to predict cytomegalovirus infection status. All discovery cohort repertoires had been generated using a single sequencing platform. HLA typing covered class I and class II loci at four-digit resolution. Along with the approximately 670-subject first cohort, a separate validation cohort of some 130 different subjects was used. Genome-wide SNP genotypes for about 65% of the roughly 670 donors were used in a later genetic analysis, which treated that subset as a discovery cohort. To decide whether each TCR beta V gene segment behaved as functional or pseudogenic, an earlier analysis of some 600 of the donors relied on high-throughput TCR beta sequencing. About five DR-DQ haplotypes were handled as single units for association and clustering, since linkage in the cohort was strong. Among a few hundred genotyped donors of the cohort, an average of around 240,000 unique TCR beta nucleotide sequences were sequenced per donor, around a sixth of them non-productive. Typing coverage varied by locus: roughly 620-640 donors for A, B, C, DRB1 and DQB1; roughly 500 for DQA1; about 590 for DPA1; approximately 470 for DPB1. To study patterns of TCR occurrence, a later analysis re-analyzed previously published TCR beta repertoires from 650 to 750 donors and added high-resolution HLA genotyping. Using immunosequencing, the study profiled T cell repertoires from some 670 subjects and related those repertoires to cytomegalovirus serostatus. An early release covering more than 500 HLA-typed donors comprised approximately 300 gigabases of sequencing data and approximately 85 million unique TCR sequences. Findings and caveats that apply to the study as a whole: A later analysis found that HLA-associated TCR beta chains were more clonally expanded and had lower generation probabilities than equally common non-associated chains. While some public TCRs were present in many individuals, most TCR sequences turned up only very rarely across donors. Presence/absence analyses assumed roughly uniform sequencing depth across donors, an assumption that may not hold. A few of the identified cytomegalovirus-associated TCR beta chains were confirmed in vitro to be specific for cytomegalovirus antigens. Because the 87-base-pair reads could not distinguish some IMGT-functional V segments, including TRBV6-2 and TRBV6-3, those segments were excluded. According to a later analysis, parvovirus B19, influenza, CMV and Epstein-Barr virus appeared linked to several top co-occurrence clusters. Strong co-occurrence of HLA alleles, especially DR and DQ, made assigning TCR associations to individual alleles difficult. A later genetic analysis reported fewer N-insertions in productive TCRs among donors in an Asian-associated ancestry cluster than the roughly 670-donor mean. According to the authors, the approach could potentially be generalized to other disease states and immunological phenotypes. According to a later analysis, TCR association rates differed among HLA loci, with DRB1 alleles showing the most associated TCRs and HLA-C alleles showing the fewest. Immune exposure information for the cohort was limited to CMV serostatus. A total of about 180 TCR beta chains were listed by the study as associated with cytomegalovirus. Correlated functional status among segregating V segments might be attributable to linkage disequilibrium, but an unknown experimental factor could not be ruled out. The cohort was sequenced for TCR beta chains only, and without alpha or paired-chain data the features that could be detected were limited. The earlier analysis of 587 of the donors excluded some 15 rarely observed V segments, including chromosome 9 orphons, because counts were too low. Most CMV-associated TCR beta chains appeared to be HLA-restricted in a later analysis, and the HLA associations seemed to be driven largely by CMV exposure. In an earlier analysis of some 500 of the donors, most TCR beta V segments were observed in productive rearrangements about 90% or about 30% of the time, broadly matching IMGT annotations. Specific HLA alleles were associated with 15,000 to 20,000 TCR beta sequences at a false discovery rate of 0.05 in a later analysis. A further reported finding was that TCR beta sequences accurately predicted the HLA-A and HLA-B alleles for most subjects in the first cohort. The sequencing pipeline was judged likely to have produced a cluster of highly shared sequence variants as a technical artifact. The classifier was reported to diagnose cytomegalovirus status with high specificity and sensitivity in both the original cohort and the validation cohort. Because HLA typing was unavailable for some donors at each locus, only the typed subset was used in association tests. In a later genetic analysis, a missense DCLRE1C variant was associated with V-gene and J-gene trimming of TCR beta chains, and the association was replicated in an independent cohort.

The cohort consisted of approximately 690 healthy bone marrow donors. At the time of sampling, all cohort members were nominally healthy, though unrecorded immune exposures were likely present. The donor was CMV seronegative and was included in the group of 352 seronegative cohort members. A peripheral blood sample was provided by each donor, and peripheral blood mononuclear cells were used for TCR beta sequencing. Genomic DNA was extracted from the blood cell samples with the Qiagen DNeasy Blood Extraction Kit. The CDR3 goes from the cysteine to the phenylalanine over 13 residues. Left in the record is the CDR3 DNA by itself, 39 bases read in frame from the first base. Relative to germline, V is 2 bases shorter and J is 4 bases shorter, with 7 bases between their ends. The germline V gene sets CDR1 to SGHRS and CDR2 to YFSETQ. The library was built by means of the immunoSEQ multiplex PCR assay. For the multiplex PCR, a mixture combining 60 forward primers for TCR Vbeta segments and 13 reverse primers for TCR Jbeta segments was used. Amplification of the CDR3 region of rearranged TCR beta genes was performed with a multiplex PCR assay on genomic DNA. On the Illumina HiSeq System, the amplified TCR beta libraries were sequenced as 87-base-pair reads. Turning to the authors' computational methods: A later analysis tallied 70 million to 100 million unique TCR beta chains across the approximately 670 repertoires, and approximately 11 million of those chains were shared by two or more donors. To remove PCR and sequencing errors, raw reads were error-corrected and collapsed into unique sequences using a nearest-neighbor algorithm that merged closely related sequences. V, D and J gene segments were assigned by aligning CDR3 sequences to IMGT reference sequences. For a sequence to be retained, a match of at least six nucleotides was required to both a V gene segment and a J gene segment. A rearrangement counted as productive if the CDR3 had no stop codons and remained in frame with V and J, and every other rearrangement counted as non-productive. CDR3 was defined by IMGT convention, running from the second conserved V-encoded cysteine to the conserved J-encoded phenylalanine. The earlier analysis of roughly 590 of the donors excluded any sequence lacking an unambiguous match to a single V gene segment. In an earlier analysis of several hundred of the donors, V segments were called functional above 56.7% productive rearrangements and were called segregating when the between-donor standard deviation exceeded 5%. To diagnose cytomegalovirus status from the catalog of TCR beta chain sequences, a statistical classification framework was built. In a later analysis, TCR nucleotide sequences were compared against IMGT/GENE-DB human TR gene sequences so that V and J genes could be assigned. In a later analysis, CDR3 sequences and most-parsimonious VDJ recombination scenarios were assigned using the TCRdist pipeline. In a later analysis, each TCR beta chain was defined by its CDR3 amino acid sequence together with its V-gene family, and reads lacking a unique V-gene family were excluded. As a way to deal with suspected cross-contamination and a sequencing artifact, a later analysis dropped more than 500 nucleotide sequences that were highly shared and had low generation probability. In a later analysis, a clonal expansion index for each public chain was calculated from normalized within-repertoire ranks of inferred template counts. In a later analysis, generation probabilities were computed using a VDJ recombination model fitted to out-of-frame rearrangements, and the results were checked against IGoR. In a later analysis, TCR-TCR, TCR-HLA and TCR-CMV co-occurrence was scored with hypergeometric tests, and a repertoire-size bias correction was applied to TCR pairs. False discovery rates were estimated in a later analysis by permuting HLA or CMV assignments 20 times. In a later analysis, co-occurring TCRs were grouped using DBSCAN, and TCRdist sequence similarity was added for clustering within HLA-allele-positive subsets. Co-occurrence clustering excluded repertoires with fewer than 30,000 or more than 120,000 public chains, plus five with anomalous nucleotide sharing. Sourced from immuneACCESS, this table was stored by TCRdb with only in-frame sequences that have V and J called. A share of the clones is absent; for the studies checked, an unresolved V gene accounts for under half, and the remainder has no known explanation. V and J calls plus clone size are reproduced from that table; the DNA served to infer D and trimming. The sample table shows about 99,000 clones, and approximately 72% are seen once. Together, the top ten hold roughly 3% of the sample.

On this clone itself: It lacks a known antigen. Base qualities are not provided; no much larger clone lies one nucleotide away. This same CDR3 is encoded by further DNA sequences in the sample.

Sequenced sample: PBMCs. This TCR derives from a woman aged 45-65 years in good health and CMV-seronegative. The sequence is built from TRBV5-1 and TRBJ2-1, and the D gene may be TRBD2, 6 bases matching. The sequenced DNA: TGCGCCAGCAGCTTCGGGAGTTACAATGAGCAGTTCTTC. This translates into CASSFGSYNEQFF.